This T cell receptor (beta chain) was sequenced for a study of ipilimumab plus nivolumab after autologous stem cell transplantation. The overall study: A median of 8 nivolumab and 5 or 6 ipilimumab doses were given. Myeloma cases were transplant-naive high-risk or relapsed within 3 years post first autologous transplant. Study findings and constraints: The authors say TCR, Treg and microbiome findings warrant further study.

Germline V CDR1 and CDR2: SGHTA, FQGTGA. The CDR3 runs to 15 residues. V was pared by 2 bases and J by 5 bases, with 4 bases of the junction left unmatched. Note on this clone: The antigen is unknown.

TCRdb's copy holds only in-frame clones and misses some; the assay was immunoSEQ multiplex PCR. The repertoire holds tens of thousands of clones, around 92% seen once, with under 1% in the top ten. The sample consisted of PBMCs, taken in a trial of ipilimumab plus nivolumab as post-transplant consolidation. The V gene is TRBV7-3, the J gene TRBJ2-5; 11 nucleotides line up with TRBD2. This sequence originates from a male donor with multiple myeloma. The CDR3 protein is CASSLLAGGLETQYF. DNA for the CDR3: TGTGCCAGCAGCTTACTAGCGGGAGGCCTGGAGACCCAGTACTTC. The whole variable domain, filled in from reference TRBV7-3 and TRBJ2-5, reads GAGVSQTPSNKVTEKGKYVELRCDPISGHTALYWYRQSLGQGPEFLIYFQGTGAADDSGLPNDRFFAVRPEGSVSTLKIQRTERGDSAVYLCASSLLAGGLETQYFGPGTRLLVL.